The source of this TCR beta chain is a study of Graves' ophthalmopathy and Graves' hyperthyroidism. This clonotype was counted at least ten times. No conserved phenylalanine or tryptophan ends this CDR3, so it is likely a read error. Because the CDR3's place on the DNA is in doubt, the DNA is left out and the CDR3 is given as listed by TCRdb. The study amplified TCR beta CDR3 regions using RNA transcripts. HTBI-primed RT-PCR formed the first round, and a multiplex PCR formed the second. TCRdb processed the multiplex PCR reads anew with MiXCR; each CDR3 protein has one entry. The sample includes about 370,000 distinct CDR3 sequences, about 15% of them seen just once. Germline CDR1 and CDR2: SGDLS and YYNGEE. Both ends counted, the CDR3 spans 10 residues.

Sequenced material: peripheral blood. This receptor was taken from an adult woman with stable Graves' hyperthyroidism. The chain combines TRBV9 with TRBJ1-2. The chain's CDR3 is CASSVDRGPI.